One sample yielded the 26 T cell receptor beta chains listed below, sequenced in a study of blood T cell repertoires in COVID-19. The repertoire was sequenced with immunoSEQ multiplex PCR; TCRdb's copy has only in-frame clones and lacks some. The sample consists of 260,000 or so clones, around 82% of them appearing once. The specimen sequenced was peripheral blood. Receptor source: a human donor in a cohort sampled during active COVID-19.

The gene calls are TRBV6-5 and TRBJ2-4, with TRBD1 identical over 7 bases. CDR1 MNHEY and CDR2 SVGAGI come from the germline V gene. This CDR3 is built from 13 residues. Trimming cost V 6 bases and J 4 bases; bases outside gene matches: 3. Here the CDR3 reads CASRRDSKNIQYF. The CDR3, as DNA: TGTGCCAGCAGGAGGGACAGTAAAAACATTCAGTACTTC.

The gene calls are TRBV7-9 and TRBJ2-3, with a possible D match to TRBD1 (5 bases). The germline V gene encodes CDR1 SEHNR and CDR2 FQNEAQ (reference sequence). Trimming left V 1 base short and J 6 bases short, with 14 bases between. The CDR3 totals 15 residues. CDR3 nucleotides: TGTGCCAGCAGCTTAGTGACAGTCCTTGCGGATACGCAGTATTTT. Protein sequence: CASSLVTVLADTQYF.

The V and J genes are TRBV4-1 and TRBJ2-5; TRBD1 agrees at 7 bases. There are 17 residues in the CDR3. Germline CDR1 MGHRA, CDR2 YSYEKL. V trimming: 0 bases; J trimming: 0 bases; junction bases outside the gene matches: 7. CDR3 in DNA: TGCGCCAGCAGCCAAGATAGTGGGACAGCCTACCAAGAGACCCAGTACTTC. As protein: CASSQDSGTAYQETQYF.

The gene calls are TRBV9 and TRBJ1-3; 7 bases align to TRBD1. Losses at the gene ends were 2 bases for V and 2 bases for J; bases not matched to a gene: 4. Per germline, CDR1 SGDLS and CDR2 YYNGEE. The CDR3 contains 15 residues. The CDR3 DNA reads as TGTGCCAGCAGCGTTAGCCAGGGGGCTGGAAACACCATATATTTT. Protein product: CASSVSQGAGNTIYF.

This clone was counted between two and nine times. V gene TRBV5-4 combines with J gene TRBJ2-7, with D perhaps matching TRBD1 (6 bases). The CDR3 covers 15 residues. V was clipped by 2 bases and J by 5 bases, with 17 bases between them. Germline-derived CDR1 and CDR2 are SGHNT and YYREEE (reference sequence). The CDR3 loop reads CASSFRGSSWDEQYF. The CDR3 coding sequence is TGTGCCAGCAGCTTCAGGGGCTCTTCGTGGGACGAGCAGTACTTC.

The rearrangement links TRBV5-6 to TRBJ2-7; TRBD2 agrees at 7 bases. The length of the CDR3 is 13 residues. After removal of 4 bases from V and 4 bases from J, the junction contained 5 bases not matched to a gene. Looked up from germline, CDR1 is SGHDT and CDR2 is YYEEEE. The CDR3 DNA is TGTGCCAGCAGCCCGGGGGGTAGTTACGAGCAGTACTTC. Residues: CASSPGGSYEQYF.

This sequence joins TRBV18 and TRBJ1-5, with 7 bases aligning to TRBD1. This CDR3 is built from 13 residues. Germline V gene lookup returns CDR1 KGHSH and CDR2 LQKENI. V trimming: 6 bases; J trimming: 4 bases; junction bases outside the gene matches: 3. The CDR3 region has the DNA TGTGCCAGCTCGACAGGGTTGAATCAGCCCCAGCATTTT. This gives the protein CASSTGLNQPQHF.

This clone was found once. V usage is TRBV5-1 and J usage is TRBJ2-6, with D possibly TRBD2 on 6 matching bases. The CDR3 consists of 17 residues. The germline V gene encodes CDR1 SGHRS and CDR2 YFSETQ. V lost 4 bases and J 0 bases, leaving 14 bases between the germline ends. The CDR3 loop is CASSPTGLHSGANVLTF. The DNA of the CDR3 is TGCGCCAGCAGCCCGACGGGACTCCACTCTGGGGCCAACGTCCTGACTTTC.

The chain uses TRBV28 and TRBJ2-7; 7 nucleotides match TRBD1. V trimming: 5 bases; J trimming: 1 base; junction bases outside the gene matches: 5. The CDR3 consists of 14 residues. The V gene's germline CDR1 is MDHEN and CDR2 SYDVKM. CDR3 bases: TGTGCCAGCAGTAGGACAGGAGTTTCCTACGAGCAGTACTTC. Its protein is CASSRTGVSYEQYF.

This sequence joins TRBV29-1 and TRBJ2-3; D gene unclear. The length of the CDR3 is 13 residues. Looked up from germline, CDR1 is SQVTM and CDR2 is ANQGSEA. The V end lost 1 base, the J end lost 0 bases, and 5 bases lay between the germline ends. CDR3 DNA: TGCAGCGTTGAAGGAGCTAGCACAGATACGCAGTATTTT. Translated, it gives CSVEGASTDTQYF.

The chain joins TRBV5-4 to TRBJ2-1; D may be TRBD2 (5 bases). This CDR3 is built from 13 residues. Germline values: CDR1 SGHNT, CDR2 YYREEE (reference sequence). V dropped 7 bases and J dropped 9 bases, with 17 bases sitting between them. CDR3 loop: CASGKASGIEQFF. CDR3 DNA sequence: TGTGCCAGCGGGAAAGCTTCGGGAATTGAGCAGTTCTTC.

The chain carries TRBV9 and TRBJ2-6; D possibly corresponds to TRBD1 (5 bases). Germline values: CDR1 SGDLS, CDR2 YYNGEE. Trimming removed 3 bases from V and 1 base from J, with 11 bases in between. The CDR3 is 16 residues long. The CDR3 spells CASSASSGSGANVLTF. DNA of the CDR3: TGTGCCAGCAGCGCGTCGTCAGGGTCTGGGGCCAACGTCCTGACTTTC.

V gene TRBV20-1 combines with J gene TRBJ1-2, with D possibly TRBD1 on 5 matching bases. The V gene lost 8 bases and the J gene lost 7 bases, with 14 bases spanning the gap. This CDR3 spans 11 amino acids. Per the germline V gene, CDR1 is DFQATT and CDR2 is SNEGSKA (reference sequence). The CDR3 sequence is CSSWGERGYTF. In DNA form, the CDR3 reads TGCAGTTCATGGGGGGAACGTGGCTACACCTTC.

CDR3 DNA sequence: TGTGCCAGCCCCTCAGGGGGGTTCGACACTGAAGCTTTCTTT. Its protein product is CASPSGGFDTEAFF. The V call is TRBV5-4, the J call TRBJ1-1; 7 bases are a match to TRBD1. With V trimmed by 7 bases and J by 3 bases, 9 bases remained unmatched. Germline lookup yields CDR1 SGHNT and CDR2 YYREEE (reference sequence). The CDR3 has 14 amino acids.

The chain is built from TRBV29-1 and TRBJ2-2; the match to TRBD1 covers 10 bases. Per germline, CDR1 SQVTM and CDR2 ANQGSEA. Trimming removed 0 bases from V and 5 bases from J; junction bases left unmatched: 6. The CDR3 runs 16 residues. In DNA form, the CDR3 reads TGCAGCGTTGAAGATGGCCCGGGACAGGGGACCGGGGAGCTGTTTTTT. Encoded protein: CSVEDGPGQGTGELFF.

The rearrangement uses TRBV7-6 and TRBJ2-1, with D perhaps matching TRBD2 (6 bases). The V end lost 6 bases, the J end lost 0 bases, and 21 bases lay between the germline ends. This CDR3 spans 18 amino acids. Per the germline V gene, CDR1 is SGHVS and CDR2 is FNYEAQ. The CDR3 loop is CASRQDLLSGSSYNEQFF. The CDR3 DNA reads TGTGCCAGCAGACAAGACCTCCTTAGCGGTAGCTCCTACAATGAGCAGTTCTTC. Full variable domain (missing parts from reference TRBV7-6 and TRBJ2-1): GAGVSQSPRYKVTKRGQDVALRCDPISGHVSLYWYRQALGQGPEFLTYFNYEAQQDKSGLPNDRFSAERPEGSISTLTIQRTEQRDSAMYRCASRQDLLSGSSYNEQFFGPGTRLTVL.

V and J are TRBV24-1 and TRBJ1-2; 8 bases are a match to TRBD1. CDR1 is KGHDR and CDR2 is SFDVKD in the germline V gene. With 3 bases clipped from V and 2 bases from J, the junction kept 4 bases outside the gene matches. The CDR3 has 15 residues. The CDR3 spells CATSDTGGSNYGYTF. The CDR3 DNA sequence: TGTGCCACCAGTGATACAGGGGGGAGCAACTATGGCTACACCTTC.

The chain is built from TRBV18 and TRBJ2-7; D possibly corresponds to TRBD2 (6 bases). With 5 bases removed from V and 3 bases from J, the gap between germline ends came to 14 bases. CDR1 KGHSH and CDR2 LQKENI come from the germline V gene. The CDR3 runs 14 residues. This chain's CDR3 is CASSGGDRNYEQYF. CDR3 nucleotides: TGTGCCAGCTCAGGAGGGGACCGCAACTACGAGCAGTACTTC.

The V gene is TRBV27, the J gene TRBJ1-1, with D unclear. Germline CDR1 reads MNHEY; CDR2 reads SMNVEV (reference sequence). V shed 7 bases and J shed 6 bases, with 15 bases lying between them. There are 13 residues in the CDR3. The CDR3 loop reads CASKSGLRAEAFF. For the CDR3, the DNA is TGTGCCAGCAAAAGCGGACTAAGGGCTGAAGCTTTCTTT.

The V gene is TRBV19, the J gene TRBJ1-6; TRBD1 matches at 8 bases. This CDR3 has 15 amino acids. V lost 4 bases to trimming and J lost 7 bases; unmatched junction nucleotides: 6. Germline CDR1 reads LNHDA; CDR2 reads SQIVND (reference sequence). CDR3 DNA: TGTGCCAGTAGTAAGACTGGACAGGGCAATTCACCCCTCCACTTT. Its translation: CASSKTGQGNSPLHF.

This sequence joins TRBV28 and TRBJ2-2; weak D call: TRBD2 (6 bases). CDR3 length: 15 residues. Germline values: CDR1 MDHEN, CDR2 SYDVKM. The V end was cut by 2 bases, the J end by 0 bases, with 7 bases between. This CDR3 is CASSLAGSNTGELFF. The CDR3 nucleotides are TGTGCCAGCAGTTTAGCGGGATCGAACACCGGGGAGCTGTTTTTT.

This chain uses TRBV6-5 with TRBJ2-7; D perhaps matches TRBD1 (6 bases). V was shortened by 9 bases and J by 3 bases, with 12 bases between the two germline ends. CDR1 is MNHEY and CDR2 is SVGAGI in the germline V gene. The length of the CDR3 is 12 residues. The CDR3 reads CASLRDNYEQYF. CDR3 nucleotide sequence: TGTGCCAGTCTCCGGGACAACTACGAGCAGTACTTC.

The CDR3 protein is CASSRTRQAQTQYF. CDR3 coding DNA: TGTGCCAGCAGCAGAACACGGCAGGCTCAGACCCAGTACTTC. The V gene is TRBV7-2, the J gene TRBJ2-5; D is uncertain. Trimming pared 5 bases from V and 6 bases from J, leaving 16 bases between. CDR1 and CDR2 from the germline V gene are SGHTA and FQGNSA. The CDR3 contains 14 residues.

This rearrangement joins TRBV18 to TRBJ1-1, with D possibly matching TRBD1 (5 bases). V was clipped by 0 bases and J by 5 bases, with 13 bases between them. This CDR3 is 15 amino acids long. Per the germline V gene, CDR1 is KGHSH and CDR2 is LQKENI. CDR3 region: CASSPPVRGRTEAFF. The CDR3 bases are TGTGCCAGCTCACCACCGGTAAGGGGTCGAACTGAAGCTTTCTTT. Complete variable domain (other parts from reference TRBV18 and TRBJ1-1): NAGVMQNPRHLVRRRGQEARLRCSPMKGHSHVYWYRQLPEEGLKFMVYLQKENIIDESGMPKERFSAEFPKEGPSILRIQQVVRGDSAAYFCASSPPVRGRTEAFFGQGTRLTVV.

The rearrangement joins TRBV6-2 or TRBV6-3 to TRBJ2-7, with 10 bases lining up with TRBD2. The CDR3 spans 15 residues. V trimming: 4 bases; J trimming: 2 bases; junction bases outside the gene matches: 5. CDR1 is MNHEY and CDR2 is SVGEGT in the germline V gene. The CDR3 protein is CASSWGLALTYEQYF. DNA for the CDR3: TGTGCCAGCAGTTGGGGACTAGCGCTAACCTACGAGCAGTACTTC.

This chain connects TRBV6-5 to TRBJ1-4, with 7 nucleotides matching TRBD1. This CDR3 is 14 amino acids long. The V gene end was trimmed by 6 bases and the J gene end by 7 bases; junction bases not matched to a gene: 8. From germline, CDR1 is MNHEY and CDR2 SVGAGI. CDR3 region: CASRGRQGVEKLFF. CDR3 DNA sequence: TGTGCCAGCAGGGGTCGGCAGGGGGTTGAAAAACTGTTTTTT.